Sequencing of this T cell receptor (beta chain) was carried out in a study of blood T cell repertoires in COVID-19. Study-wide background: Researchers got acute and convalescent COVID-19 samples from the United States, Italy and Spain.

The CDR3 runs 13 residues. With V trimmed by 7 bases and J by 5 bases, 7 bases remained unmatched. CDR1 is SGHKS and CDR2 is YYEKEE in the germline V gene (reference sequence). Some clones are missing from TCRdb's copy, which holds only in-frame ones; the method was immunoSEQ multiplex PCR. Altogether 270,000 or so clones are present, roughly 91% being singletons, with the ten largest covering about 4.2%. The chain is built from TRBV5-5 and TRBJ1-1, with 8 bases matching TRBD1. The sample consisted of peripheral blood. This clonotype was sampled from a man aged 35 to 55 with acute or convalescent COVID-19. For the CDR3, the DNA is TGTGCCAGCCGGCAGGGGGCGGGAACTGAAGCTTTCTTT. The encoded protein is CASRQGAGTEAFF.